This TCR beta chain was captured in a study of cytomegalovirus exposure and HLA in healthy donors. The length of the CDR3 is 14 residues. V was shortened by 3 bases and J by 9 bases, with 16 bases between the two germline ends. Germline V CDR1 and CDR2: SGHRS, YFSETQ. PCR used 60 Vbeta primers and 13 Jbeta primers. Assay used: immunoSEQ multiplex PCR; TCRdb lists only in-frame clones, some missing. This table has roughly 120,000 clones, roughly 81% appearing once. Points from the study as a whole: V- and J-gene trimming of TCR beta was linked (in a later analysis) to a missense DCLRE1C variant. There were some public TCRs occurring in many donors, but most TCR sequences were rare. From TCR beta sequences, most subjects' HLA-A and HLA-B alleles were reportedly predicted accurately.

For this clone: Its antigen is as yet unknown.

The source of this sequence is a woman aged 25-40 years in good health and CMV-seronegative. Input material: PBMCs. This rearrangement joins TRBV5-1 to TRBJ2-1, with a weak D call TRBD1 (6 bases). The chain's CDR3 is CASSSWTESGEQFF. The CDR3 coding sequence is TGCGCCAGCAGCTCTTGGACAGAAAGTGGTGAGCAGTTCTTC. The variable domain in full, completed from reference TRBV5-1 and TRBJ2-1, reads KAGVTQTPRYLIKTRGQQVTLSCSPISGHRSVSWYQQTPGQGLQFLFEYFSETQRNKGNFPGRFSGRQFSNSRSEMNVSTLELGDSALYLCASSSWTESGEQFFGPGTRLTVL.